The 11 T cell receptor beta chains below all came from one sample that was sequenced in a study of identical twins. TCRdb reanalysed the 5' RACE reads using MiXCR and keeps one entry per CDR3 protein. The sample contains 690,000 or so distinct CDR3 sequences, 5.5% to 6.5% of which appear only once. What was sequenced was naive T cells sorted from blood. All receptors come from a young man in good health.

This clonotype turned up a few times. The chain carries TRBV24-1 and TRBJ2-6, with 8 positions matching TRBD1. Germline V gene sequence: CDR1 KGHDR, CDR2 SFDVKD. The length of the CDR3 is 12 residues. V lost 4 bases, J lost 13 bases, and 2 bases stayed unmatched. CDR3 in DNA: TGTGCCACCAGTGAGACAGGGGTTGTCCTGACTTTC. This translates into CATSETGVVLTF.

This clonotype has ten or more counts. The V call is TRBV9, the J call TRBJ2-1; the D call may be TRBD1 or TRBD2 (5 bases each). Deletions cut 1 base from V and 0 bases from J, with 11 bases between. The CDR3 sequence is 16 residues long. In germline, CDR1 is SGDLS, CDR2 YYNGEE. This CDR3 reads CASSVFGGSSYNEQFF. The CDR3, as DNA: TGTGCCAGCAGCGTATTTGGGGGAAGCTCCTACAATGAGCAGTTCTTC.

This clonotype was seen more than once but under ten times. J is TRBJ1-5 and V is TRBV7-9, with unresolved D. The CDR3 length is 12 residues. V lost 4 bases to trimming and J lost 7 bases, with 8 bases between them. Germline V lookup: CDR1 SEHNR, CDR2 FQNEAQ (reference sequence). The CDR3 DNA reads TGTGCCAGCAGCTCGATTCGCCAGCCCCAGCATTTT. It codes for CASSSIRQPQHF.

CDR3 loop: CASTPAWGLQPQHF. DNA for the CDR3: TGTGCCAGCACCCCCGCCTGGGGCCTTCAGCCCCAGCATTTT. The J gene is TRBJ1-5, the V gene TRBV27; tentatively, D is TRBD1 (5 bases). CDR3 length: 14 amino acids. Deletions cut 7 bases from V and 6 bases from J, with 16 bases between. Germline lookup yields CDR1 MNHEY and CDR2 SMNVEV (reference sequence).

In this sample, this clonotype turned up many times. The gene calls are TRBV5-1 and TRBJ2-5; D might be TRBD2 (6 bases). The germline V and J ends were trimmed by 3 bases and 2 bases, with 20 bases remaining between them. From germline, CDR1 is SGHRS and CDR2 YFSETQ. CDR3 length equals 17 residues. CDR3: CASSYPYGGAEQETQYF. As DNA, the CDR3 is TGCGCCAGCAGCTATCCCTACGGAGGGGCCGAACAAGAGACCCAGTACTTC.

This clonotype has a handful of counts. V usage is TRBV20-1 and J usage is TRBJ2-7; the match to TRBD1 covers 8 bases. The CDR3 extends over 13 amino acids. The junction had 10 bases not matched to a gene; V was cut back by 6 bases and J by 6 bases. The germline CDR1 and CDR2 sequences are DFQATT and SNEGSKA (reference sequence). DNA for the CDR3: TGCAGTGCAACCCCAGGGGGCACGGGCGAGCAGTACGTC. As protein: CSATPGGTGEQYV.

The J gene is TRBJ2-5, the V gene TRBV18; D is uncertain. Germline assignment: CDR1 KGHSH and CDR2 LQKENI. CDR3 size: 15 residues. Trimming cost V 4 bases and J 4 bases, with 16 bases left between them. As DNA, the CDR3 is TGTGCCAGCTCACGCTTCTCGGATCCCAGAGAGACCCAGTACTTC. Its translation: CASSRFSDPRETQYF.

This clonotype was seen at least ten times. The V and J genes are TRBV20-1 and TRBJ2-3, with D perhaps TRBD1 or TRBD2 (6 bases each). Looked up from germline, CDR1 is DFQATT and CDR2 is SNEGSKA (reference sequence). The CDR3 extends over 13 amino acids. The ends were cut back, 6 bases at V and 4 bases at J, with 14 bases in the middle. CDR3 region: CSARSGAADTQYF. The CDR3, as DNA: TGCAGTGCGAGATCGGGGGCCGCAGATACGCAGTATTTT.

This clonotype has at least ten counts. This chain uses TRBV5-1 with TRBJ2-5, with D unclear. The length of the CDR3 is 12 residues. The V gene's germline CDR1 is SGHRS and CDR2 YFSETQ. V lost 3 bases to trimming and J lost 1 base, with 4 bases between them. The CDR3 DNA reads as TGCGCCAGCAGCTATGCCCAAGAGACCCAGTACTTC. Translating it yields CASSYAQETQYF.

This clonotype was observed many times. The rearrangement uses TRBV5-1 and TRBJ2-5, with D perhaps matching TRBD2 (6 bases). The germline V gene has CDR1 SGHRS and CDR2 YFSETQ. This CDR3 has 15 amino acids. The V and J ends lost 0 bases and 4 bases respectively, with 13 bases between them. Here the CDR3 reads CASSLAGDRGETQYF. The CDR3 DNA is TGCGCCAGCAGCTTGGCGGGGGATCGAGGAGAGACCCAGTACTTC. Using reference TRBV5-1 and TRBJ2-5 for the parts outside the CDR3, the full variable domain is KAGVTQTPRYLIKTRGQQVTLSCSPISGHRSVSWYQQTPGQGLQFLFEYFSETQRNKGNFPGRFSGRQFSNSRSEMNVSTLELGDSALYLCASSLAGDRGETQYFGPGTRLLVL.

In this sample, this clonotype turned up a few times. This rearrangement joins TRBV20-1 to TRBJ2-5, with TRBD2 matching 9 bases. The CDR3 consists of 16 residues. Germline loops: CDR1 DFQATT, CDR2 SNEGSKA (reference sequence). The V gene end was trimmed by 3 bases and the J gene end by 4 bases; junction bases not matched to a gene: 12. Here the CDR3 DNA reads TGCAGTGCTAGTCCCCTGGCGGGAGGGCCTGGAGAGACCCAGTACTTC. It codes for CSASPLAGGPGETQYF.